The TCR beta chain under discussion was sequenced for a study of cytomegalovirus exposure and HLA in healthy donors. Regarding the study as a whole: Association of about 17,000 TCR beta sequences with HLA alleles was found at 0.05 false discovery rate in a later analysis.

Germline lookup yields CDR1 SGHAT and CDR2 FQNNGV. The V end was cut by 1 base, the J end by 2 bases, with 12 bases between. This CDR3 spans 16 amino acids. A word on this clone: Its antigen is not identified.

Primers: 60 Vbeta forward and 13 Jbeta reverse. Clones were read by immunoSEQ multiplex PCR, and TCRdb kept only the in-frame ones, dropping some. This sample yields 90,000 to 120,000 clones, of which nearly 80% are seen a single time; approximately 6.3% belongs to the top ten. This chain uses TRBV11-2 with TRBJ1-3, with a possible D match to TRBD1 (6 bases). The clonotype was recovered from a man aged 60 to 75 in good health and CMV-seropositive. Sequencing input: PBMCs. CDR3 amino acids: CASSLGGTGTGNTIYF. Here the CDR3 DNA reads TGTGCCAGCAGCTTAGGGGGAACAGGGACTGGAAACACCATATATTTT.